These 32 T cell receptor beta chains share one sample of origin, sequenced in a study of T cells in Graves' hyperthyroidism and ophthalmopathy. From RNA transcripts, TCR beta CDR3 regions were amplified. Primed by the HTBI set, a first-round RT-PCR was run on the TCR CDR3. TCRdb used MiXCR to reprocess the multiplex PCR reads, holding one entry per CDR3 protein. The data show roughly 750,000 distinct CDR3 sequences, around 15% seen once. The sample taken for sequencing was blood. The receptors here all came from a man aged 18 to 30 with Graves' hyperthyroidism.

The chain employs TRBV6-1 and TRBJ2-1; possibly TRBD1 or TRBD2 for D (5 bases each). V lost 2 bases to trimming and J lost 0 bases, with 8 bases between them. Per germline, CDR1 MNHNS and CDR2 SASEGT. The CDR3 runs to 15 residues. CDR3 bases: TGTGCCAGCAGTGAACGGGGCACCTCCTACAATGAGCAGTTCTTC. As protein: CASSERGTSYNEQFF.

This clonotype was picked up many times. The V call is TRBV28, the J call TRBJ2-1; 7 bases are shared with TRBD2. The CDR3 length is 15 residues. Per germline, CDR1 MDHEN and CDR2 SYDVKM. V shed 6 bases, J shed 4 bases, and the junction held 9 bases outside the gene matches. CDR3 DNA sequence: TGTGCCAGCAGCGCCTCGGGCGGGGGTTACAATGAGCAGTTCTTC. Amino acids: CASSASGGGYNEQFF.

The sample holds a few counts of this clonotype. V gene TRBV28 combines with J gene TRBJ1-2, with D possibly being TRBD1 (5 bases). The length of the CDR3 is 15 residues. The V and J ends lost 6 bases and 4 bases respectively, with 18 bases between them. Germline V gene sequence: CDR1 MDHEN, CDR2 SYDVKM. DNA for the CDR3: TGTGCCAGCAGCCCTATCGGGACCGACCTCTATGGCTACACCTTC. Translation: CASSPIGTDLYGYTF.

The rearrangement uses TRBV6-1 and TRBJ1-5; a possible D gene is TRBD1 (5 bases). V dropped 8 bases and J dropped 3 bases, with 11 bases sitting between them. Germline V CDR1 and CDR2: MNHNS, SASEGT. This CDR3 is 13 amino acids long. This CDR3 is CASRTGFNQPQHF. CDR3 in DNA: TGTGCCAGCCGAACAGGTTTCAATCAGCCCCAGCATTTT.

This clonotype was recorded many times. The genes are TRBV24-1 and TRBJ2-5; tentatively, D is TRBD1 (5 bases). This CDR3 is built from 12 residues. CDR1 and CDR2 from the germline V gene are KGHDR and SFDVKD. With 6 bases removed from V and 5 bases from J, the gap between germline ends came to 9 bases. For the CDR3, the DNA is TGTGCCACCAGTCAGGGTGGGGAGACCCAGTACTTC. This translates into CATSQGGETQYF.

This clonotype was found a few times. The chain joins TRBV28 to TRBJ1-1, with TRBD1 identical over 8 bases. Germline CDR1 reads MDHEN; CDR2 reads SYDVKM. V was pared by 5 bases and J by 8 bases, with 16 bases of the junction left unmatched. The length of the CDR3 is 16 residues. For the CDR3, the DNA is TGTGCCAGCAGTCCCCTCACTGACAGGGGCCGGATCGAAGCTTTCTTT. The encoded protein is CASSPLTDRGRIEAFF.

The table lists this clonotype with a few counts. The chain has TRBV20-1 and TRBJ1-3; D gene uncertain. Germline V gene lookup returns CDR1 DFQATT and CDR2 SNEGSKA (reference sequence). This CDR3 has 11 amino acids. V was cut by 4 bases and J by 0 bases, with 1 base left in between. The CDR3 loop reads CSATSGNTIYF. Written as DNA, the CDR3 is TGCAGTGCTACCTCTGGAAACACCATATATTTT.

CDR3 nucleotides: TGTGCCAGCAGCTCGACTAGCGGGGGAGATACGCAGTATTTT. It yields the protein CASSSTSGGDTQYF. V usage is TRBV11-2 and J usage is TRBJ2-3; 12 positions match TRBD2. The CDR3 is 14 amino acids. Trimming removed 4 bases from V and 5 bases from J; junction bases left unmatched: 1. Germline-derived CDR1 and CDR2 are SGHAT and FQNNGV.

This clonotype was recorded many times. V gene TRBV28 combines with J gene TRBJ2-3; unclear D gene. CDR1 and CDR2 (germline): MDHEN, SYDVKM. V lost 3 bases to trimming and J lost 1 base, with 11 bases between them. The CDR3 extends over 15 amino acids. As DNA, the CDR3 is TGTGCCAGCAGTTTGGGTATTTATGGCACAGATACGCAGTATTTT. Encoded protein: CASSLGIYGTDTQYF. The whole variable domain, remainder taken from reference TRBV28 and TRBJ2-3, is DVKVTQSSRYLVKRTGEKVFLECVQDMDHENMFWYRQDPGLGLRLIYFSYDVKMKEKGDIPEGYSVSREKKERFSLILESASTNQTSMYLCASSLGIYGTDTQYFGPGTRLTVL.

The V call is TRBV9, the J call TRBJ2-2, with a tentative D call TRBD2 (6 bases). V lost 5 bases and J lost 6, with 17 bases in between. From germline, CDR1 is SGDLS and CDR2 YYNGEE. The CDR3 totals 15 residues. Written as DNA, the CDR3 is TGTGCCAGCAGTATCGGGGGAACGAGGTCCGGGGAGCTGTTTTTT. It is translated as CASSIGGTRSGELFF.

This clonotype was observed a single time. V and J are TRBV28 and TRBJ2-1; TRBD2 is a possible D gene (5 bases). Between the trimmed V and J ends, which lost 4 bases and 4 bases, there was a span of 35 bases. This CDR3 has 22 residues. In germline, CDR1 is MDHEN, CDR2 SYDVKM. The CDR3 DNA reads TGTGCCAGCAGTTCACTTACGGGCCAAGGGAGTACCGGACGGGGATTATACAATGAGCAGTTCTTC. Protein product: CASSSLTGQGSTGRGLYNEQFF.

This clonotype was picked up a small number of times. This chain connects TRBV14 to TRBJ1-2, with D perhaps matching TRBD1 (5 bases). V lost 3 bases, J lost 5 bases, and 16 bases lay in between. Germline assignment: CDR1 SGHDN and CDR2 FVKESK. This CDR3 is built from 15 residues. The CDR3 here is CASSHWDGRLYGYTF. CDR3 nucleotide sequence: TGTGCCAGCAGCCACTGGGACGGACGGCTGTATGGCTACACCTTC.

This clonotype turned up a few times. V and J are TRBV27 and TRBJ2-2; D call uncertain. Germline V CDR1 and CDR2: MNHEY, SMNVEV (reference sequence). This CDR3 comprises 14 residues. V lost 8 bases to trimming and J lost 1 base, with 11 bases between them. Written as DNA, the CDR3 is TGTGCCAGCCGCCCTGTGGGGAACACCGGGGAGCTGTTTTTT. Amino acid sequence: CASRPVGNTGELFF.

The chain recombines TRBV11-2 with TRBJ2-3; TRBD1 agrees at 11 bases. Trimming cost V 5 bases and J 11 bases; bases outside gene matches: 3. The CDR3 consists of 12 residues. Germline CDR1 reads SGHAT; CDR2 reads FQNNGV. CDR3 loop: CASSMDRGQQYF. The CDR3 region has the DNA TGTGCCAGCAGCATGGACAGGGGGCAGCAGTATTTT. The full variable domain, in which reference TRBV11-2 and TRBJ2-3 provide the parts outside the CDR3, is EAGVAQSPRYKIIEKRQSVAFWCNPISGHATLYWYQQILGQGPKLLIQFQNNGVVDDSQLPKDRFSAERLKGVDSTLKIQPAKLEDSAVYLCASSMDRGQQYFGPGTRLTVL.

This clonotype was recorded at least ten times. The genes are TRBV28 and TRBJ1-4; D is ambiguous. Germline CDR1 reads MDHEN; CDR2 reads SYDVKM. This CDR3 spans 17 amino acids. Trimming left V 3 bases short and J 1 base short, with 15 bases between. CDR3 region: CASSFPFGRRTNEKLFF. CDR3 nucleotide sequence: TGTGCCAGCAGTTTCCCCTTTGGCAGAAGAACTAATGAAAAACTGTTTTTT.

This clonotype occurred many times. The CDR3 loop reads CASSFLLDSYSNYGYTF. CDR3 DNA: TGTGCCAGCAGTTTTCTTCTGGACAGTTACTCTAACTATGGCTACACCTTC. The chain has TRBV28 and TRBJ1-2, with D maybe TRBD1 (6 bases). Trimming shortened V by 3 bases and J by 0 bases, and 17 bases separated the two germline ends. The CDR3 has 17 amino acids. Germline V gives CDR1 MDHEN, CDR2 SYDVKM.

This clonotype was found a few times. This sequence joins TRBV12-3 or TRBV12-4 and TRBJ2-5, with D possibly called TRBD1 or TRBD2 (5 bases each). Trimming took off 6 bases at V and 4 bases at J, with 24 bases between the two ends. The CDR3 is 17 amino acids. The CDR3 loop reads CASSSMAWGSWGETQYF. DNA for the CDR3: TGTGCCAGCAGCTCGATGGCCTGGGGGAGCTGGGGAGAGACCCAGTACTTC.

This clonotype occurred a few times. The chain links TRBV7-9 to TRBJ2-2, with 7 nucleotides matching TRBD2. Germline loops: CDR1 SEHNR, CDR2 FQNEAQ (reference sequence). V shed 2 bases, J shed 2 bases, and the junction held 8 bases outside the gene matches. The CDR3 is 17 residues long. The CDR3 protein is CASSLPLRELNTGELFF. The CDR3, as DNA: TGTGCCAGCAGCTTACCTCTGCGGGAGCTAAACACCGGGGAGCTGTTTTTT.

The V call is TRBV24-1, the J call TRBJ2-1, with 9 bases lining up with TRBD2. Germline V gene sequence: CDR1 KGHDR, CDR2 SFDVKD. J was trimmed by 8 bases and V by 9 bases; bases with no gene match: 10. CDR3 length equals 14 residues. In nucleotides, the CDR3 is TGTGCCACCTCCAGTCTAGCGGGAATGCATGAGCAGTTCTTC. This codes for CATSSLAGMHEQFF.

There are many counts of this clonotype. As DNA, the CDR3 is TGTGCCAGCAGTGAACCGATGGGCACAGATACGCAGTATTTT. Amino acids: CASSEPMGTDTQYF. The J gene is TRBJ2-3, the V gene TRBV2; D gene uncertain. The ends were cut back, 2 bases at V and 1 base at J, with 7 bases in the middle. The CDR3 consists of 14 residues. CDR1 and CDR2 (germline): SNHLY, FYNNEI.

This clonotype has more than one count but fewer than ten. The V and J genes are TRBV7-9 and TRBJ1-1, with TRBD1 identical over 12 bases. Germline V gives CDR1 SEHNR, CDR2 FQNEAQ (reference sequence). The V segment lost 5 bases and the J segment 1 base; nucleotides outside the gene matches: 11. This CDR3 comprises 18 residues. The CDR3 is CASSGRDRGRFRNTEAFF. CDR3 coding DNA: TGTGCCAGCAGCGGACGGGACAGGGGGCGTTTCAGGAACACTGAAGCTTTCTTT.

The V gene is TRBV10-2, the J gene TRBJ2-7; 7 positions agree with TRBD1. In germline, CDR1 is WSHSY, CDR2 SAAADI. CDR3 length: 16 amino acids. V was pared by 0 bases and J by 5 bases, with 10 bases of the junction left unmatched. The CDR3 bases are TGCGCCAGCAGTGAGTCGAGTTTTAACAGGGGAGACGAGCAGTACTTC. The encoded protein is CASSESSFNRGDEQYF.

This clonotype was observed at least ten times. The chain uses TRBV6-1 and TRBJ1-2, with 7 nucleotides matching TRBD1. Unmatched junction bases numbered 8, after V lost 5 bases and J lost 2 bases. CDR1 and CDR2 (germline): MNHNS, SASEGT. The CDR3 extends over 15 amino acids. In DNA form, the CDR3 reads TGTGCCAGCAGTCACGGCAGGGGGTGGAACTATGGCTACACCTTC. Its translation: CASSHGRGWNYGYTF.

This clonotype appeared many times. V is TRBV2 and J is TRBJ2-5; D is uncertain. From germline, CDR1 is SNHLY and CDR2 FYNNEI. The CDR3 loop spans 11 amino acids. V lost 5 bases and J lost 5, with 6 bases in between. The CDR3 nucleotides read TGTGCCAGCAGTAAAGTGGAGACCCAGTACTTC. Protein: CASSKVETQYF.

This rearrangement joins TRBV5-1 to TRBJ2-2; 7 bases are shared with TRBD1. Trimming removed 5 bases from V and 5 bases from J; junction bases left unmatched: 9. This CDR3 contains 15 residues. The germline CDR1 and CDR2 sequences are SGHRS and YFSETQ. CDR3 protein: CASRGDSGGTGELFF. The CDR3 DNA reads as TGCGCCAGCAGAGGGGACAGCGGAGGAACCGGGGAGCTGTTTTTT.

Only a few counts were recorded for this clonotype. This rearrangement joins TRBV24-1 to TRBJ2-5; 14 bases align to TRBD2. Germline values: CDR1 KGHDR, CDR2 SFDVKD. V lost 3 bases and J lost 6; bases outside the gene matches: 5. The CDR3 runs 16 residues. CDR3: CATSDPGTSGSQTQYF. CDR3 coding DNA: TGTGCCACCAGTGATCCCGGGACTAGCGGGAGTCAGACCCAGTACTTC.

This clonotype came up once. This chain connects TRBV6-1 to TRBJ1-1; 9 nucleotides line up with TRBD1. The V segment lost 6 bases and the J segment 3 bases; nucleotides outside the gene matches: 8. Per the germline V gene, CDR1 is MNHNS and CDR2 is SASEGT. CDR3 length: 15 amino acids. CDR3 region: CASRSEGTGHTEAFF. The CDR3 DNA reads as TGTGCCAGCAGGTCAGAGGGGACAGGGCACACTGAAGCTTTCTTT.

The CDR3 DNA reads as TGTGCCAGCAGCCACCCGGAGGTAGCGGGAGTCAATGAGCAGTTCTTC. Amino acids: CASSHPEVAGVNEQFF. The J gene is TRBJ2-1, the V gene TRBV3-1; 9 bases map to TRBD2. V dropped 3 bases and J dropped 6; count of bases not matched to a gene: 9. Germline V CDR1 and CDR2: LGHDT, YNNKEL (reference sequence). This CDR3 is 16 amino acids long.

Details on this clonotype: A much larger clonotype is one base distant, so this may be a read error. This chain connects TRBV11-2 to TRBJ2-5; a weak D match, TRBD1 (5 bases). CDR3 size: 12 residues. Germline V CDR1 and CDR2: SGHAT, FQNNGV. This CDR3 is CAGSLDFQGQYF. CDR3 DNA sequence: TGTGCCGGCAGCTTAGATTTCCAGGGCCAGTACTTC. Complete variable domain (other parts from reference TRBV11-2 and TRBJ2-5): EAGVAQSPRYKIIEKRQSVAFWCNPISGHATLYWYQQILGQGPKLLIQFQNNGVVDDSQLPKDRFSAERLKGVDSTLKIQPAKLEDSAVYLCAGSLDFQGQYFGPGTRLLVL.

This sequence joins TRBV6-1 and TRBJ2-1, with 7 nucleotides matching TRBD2. Trimming took 10 bases from V and 7 from J; bases not matched to a gene: 10. This CDR3 comprises 13 residues. Germline V CDR1 and CDR2: MNHNS, SASEGT. This chain's CDR3 is CANVPGGRNEQFF. The CDR3 DNA follows: TGTGCCAACGTCCCGGGAGGAAGGAATGAGCAGTTCTTC.

This clonotype was detected ten times or more. The CDR3 bases are TGTGCCAGCTCACTTAACAGCTACAATGAGCAGTTCTTC. Encoded protein: CASSLNSYNEQFF. V gene TRBV18 combines with J gene TRBJ2-1; D uncertain. V dropped 4 bases and J dropped 3 bases, with 7 bases sitting between them. This CDR3 is 13 amino acids long. Germline CDR1 reads KGHSH; CDR2 reads LQKENI.

The chain combines TRBV20-1 with TRBJ2-5; no definite D call. Per the germline V gene, CDR1 is DFQATT and CDR2 is SNEGSKA (reference sequence). This CDR3 has 18 amino acids. Trimming shortened V by 1 base and J by 2 bases, and 23 bases separated the two germline ends. In DNA, the CDR3 is TGCAGTGCTAGAGGTAGACCCGAGACTGGACCTTCACAAGAGACCCAGTACTTC. Translating it yields CSARGRPETGPSQETQYF.